This T cell receptor beta chain was profiled in a study of beta chain features in type 1 diabetes. In the study overall: Cell yields, age and gender were similar between patients and healthy donors. General study results and limits: Among all four CD4+ subsets, Type 1 diabetes patients had TCRB CDR3s that were moderately but significantly shorter.

Trimming took off 6 bases at V and 4 bases at J, with 4 bases between the two ends. Germline CDR1 KGHSY, CDR2 FQNENV. CDR3 size: 11 residues. This clone was observed a handful of times. Antigen unknown. This clone may be a read error of a much larger clone one base away. The whole isolated RNA underwent reverse transcription, so sequencing captured expressed TCRB transcripts. Naive, central memory and regulatory T cell samples produced a mean of about 3.5 million reads. Generated by immunoSEQ multiplex PCR, the TCRdb table keeps only in-frame clones and is missing some. The sample has about 650,000 clones, about an eighth seen once. Averaging approximately 0.11 L, one heparinised blood draw came from each individual donor.

This TCR was sampled from a man aged 30 to 45 with type 1 diabetes. The V call is TRBV16, the J call TRBJ2-1; D unresolved. The sequencing input was naive CD4+ T cells from blood. CDR3 amino acids: CASSRYNEQFF. The CDR3 DNA reads TGTGCCAGCAGTCGATACAATGAGCAGTTCTTC.